This TCR beta chain was identified during a study of T cells in Graves' hyperthyroidism and ophthalmopathy. At the level of the study: Any treatment followed the collection of peripheral blood at initial diagnosis. Study observations and caveats: Among clonotypes expanded in thyroid above 0.001, most were also found in blood.

It was RNA transcripts that yielded the amplified TCR beta CDR3 regions. TCR CDR3 regions were first amplified by RT-PCR with HTBI primers. One entry per CDR3 protein, called by TCRdb with MiXCR from the multiplex PCR reads. Of hundreds of thousands of distinct CDR3 sequences in the sample, roughly an eighth were seen once. The CDR3 is 12 amino acids. Trimming took 6 bases from V and 11 from J; bases not matched to a gene: 10. Looked up from germline, CDR1 is DFQATT and CDR2 is SNEGSKA (reference sequence). This clonotype was seen at least ten times. Its specificity is unknown. Sequenced sample: blood. This TCR was sampled from a woman aged 40-49 years with Graves' ophthalmopathy. V gene TRBV20-1 combines with J gene TRBJ1-1; 9 nucleotides align to TRBD1. The CDR3 DNA is TGCAGTGCGAGTGGGACAGGGATGGAGGCTTTCTTT. It codes for CSASGTGMEAFF.